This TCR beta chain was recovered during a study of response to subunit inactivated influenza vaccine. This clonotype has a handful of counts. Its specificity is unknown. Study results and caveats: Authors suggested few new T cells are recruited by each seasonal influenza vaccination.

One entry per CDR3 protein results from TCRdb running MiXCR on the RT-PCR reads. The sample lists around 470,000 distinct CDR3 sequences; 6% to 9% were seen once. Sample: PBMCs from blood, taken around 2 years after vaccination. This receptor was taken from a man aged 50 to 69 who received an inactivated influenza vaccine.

The DNA for the CDR3 is TGTGCCACCAGCAGAGATGCGCATAGACTAGCCGCACACTACAATGAGCAGTTCTTC. Translated: CATSRDAHRLAAHYNEQFF. The genes are TRBV15 and TRBJ2-1; TRBD2 aligns across 7 bases. CDR3 length equals 19 residues. With 0 bases clipped from V and 3 bases from J, the junction kept 14 bases outside the gene matches. Per germline, CDR1 LNHNV and CDR2 YYDKDF (reference sequence).